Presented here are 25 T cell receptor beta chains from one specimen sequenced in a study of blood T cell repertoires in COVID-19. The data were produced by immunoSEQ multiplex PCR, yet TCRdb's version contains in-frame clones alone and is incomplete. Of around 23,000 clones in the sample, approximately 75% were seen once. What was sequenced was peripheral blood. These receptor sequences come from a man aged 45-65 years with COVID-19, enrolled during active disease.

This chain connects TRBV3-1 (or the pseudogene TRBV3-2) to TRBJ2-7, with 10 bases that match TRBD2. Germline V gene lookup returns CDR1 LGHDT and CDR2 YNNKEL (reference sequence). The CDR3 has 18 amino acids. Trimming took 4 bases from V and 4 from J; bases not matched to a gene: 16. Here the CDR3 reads CASSRPWGASGSVYEQYF. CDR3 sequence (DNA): TGTGCCAGCAGCCGCCCTTGGGGAGCTAGCGGGAGTGTGTACGAGCAGTACTTC.

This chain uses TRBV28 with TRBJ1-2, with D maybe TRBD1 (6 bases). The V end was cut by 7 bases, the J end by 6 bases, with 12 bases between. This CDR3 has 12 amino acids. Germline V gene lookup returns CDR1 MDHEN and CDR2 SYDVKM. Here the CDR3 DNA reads TGTGCCAGCAACGGACAGCAAGATGGCTACACCTTC. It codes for CASNGQQDGYTF.

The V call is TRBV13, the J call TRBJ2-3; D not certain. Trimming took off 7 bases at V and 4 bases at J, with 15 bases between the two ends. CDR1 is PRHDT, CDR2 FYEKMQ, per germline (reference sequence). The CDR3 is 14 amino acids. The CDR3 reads CASKRGFVADTQYF. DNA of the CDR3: TGTGCCAGCAAACGCGGCTTTGTCGCAGATACGCAGTATTTT.

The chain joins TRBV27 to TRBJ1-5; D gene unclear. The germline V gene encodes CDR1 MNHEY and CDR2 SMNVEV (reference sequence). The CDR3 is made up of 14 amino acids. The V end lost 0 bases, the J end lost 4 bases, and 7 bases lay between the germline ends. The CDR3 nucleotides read TGTGCCAGCAGTTTATCGCAGACAAATCAGCCCCAGCATTTT. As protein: CASSLSQTNQPQHF.

The CDR3 loop is CASSHGQGDTEAFF. CDR3 in DNA: TGTGCCAGCAGCCACGGACAGGGAGACACTGAAGCTTTCTTT. The chain uses TRBV3-1 (or the pseudogene TRBV3-2) and TRBJ1-1; 8 bases match TRBD1. There are 14 residues in the CDR3. The germline V gene encodes CDR1 LGHDT and CDR2 YNNKEL (reference sequence). J gave up 3 bases and V 3 bases, and 3 bases lay outside the gene matches.

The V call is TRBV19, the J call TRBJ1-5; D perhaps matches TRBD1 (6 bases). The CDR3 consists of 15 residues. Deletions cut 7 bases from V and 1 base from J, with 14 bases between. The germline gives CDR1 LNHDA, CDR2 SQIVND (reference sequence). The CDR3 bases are TGTGCCAGTACCCAGAGGGGGTTCAGCAATCAGCCCCAGCATTTT. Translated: CASTQRGFSNQPQHF.

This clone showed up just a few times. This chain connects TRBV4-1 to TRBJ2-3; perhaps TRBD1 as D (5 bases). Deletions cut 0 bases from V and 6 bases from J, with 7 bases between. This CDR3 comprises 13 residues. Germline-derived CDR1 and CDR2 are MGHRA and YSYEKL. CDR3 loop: CASSQEAGDTQYF. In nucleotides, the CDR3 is TGCGCCAGCAGCCAAGAGGCAGGGGATACGCAGTATTTT.

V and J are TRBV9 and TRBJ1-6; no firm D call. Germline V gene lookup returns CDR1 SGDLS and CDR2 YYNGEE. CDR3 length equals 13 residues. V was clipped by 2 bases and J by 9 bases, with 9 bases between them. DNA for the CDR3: TGTGCCAGCAGCGTCGGACTTGGTTCACCCCTCCACTTT. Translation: CASSVGLGSPLHF.

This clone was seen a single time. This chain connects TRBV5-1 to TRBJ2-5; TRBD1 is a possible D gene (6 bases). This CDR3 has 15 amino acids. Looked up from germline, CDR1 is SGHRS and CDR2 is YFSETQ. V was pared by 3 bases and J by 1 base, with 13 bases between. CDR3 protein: CASSWSGAVQETQYF. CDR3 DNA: TGCGCCAGCAGCTGGTCAGGGGCAGTCCAAGAGACCCAGTACTTC.

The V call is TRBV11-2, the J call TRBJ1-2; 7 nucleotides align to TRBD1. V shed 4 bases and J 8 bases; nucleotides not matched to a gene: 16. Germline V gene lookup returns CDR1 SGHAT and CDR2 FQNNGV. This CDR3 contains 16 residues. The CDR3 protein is CASSSRREGAGWGYTF. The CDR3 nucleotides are TGTGCCAGCAGCTCCAGGCGCGAGGGGGCAGGATGGGGCTACACCTTC.

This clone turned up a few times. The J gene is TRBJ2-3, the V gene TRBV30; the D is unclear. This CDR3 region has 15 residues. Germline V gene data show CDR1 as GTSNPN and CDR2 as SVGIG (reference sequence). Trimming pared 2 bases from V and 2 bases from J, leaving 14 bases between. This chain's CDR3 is CAWSITASSTDTQYF. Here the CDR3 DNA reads TGTGCCTGGAGTATAACAGCCTCCTCCACAGATACGCAGTATTTT.

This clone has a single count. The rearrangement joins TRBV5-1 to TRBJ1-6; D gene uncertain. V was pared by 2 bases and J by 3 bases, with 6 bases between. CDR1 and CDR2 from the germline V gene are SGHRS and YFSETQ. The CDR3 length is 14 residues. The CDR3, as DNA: TGCGCCAGCAGCTTTAACAGCTATAATTCACCCCTCCACTTT. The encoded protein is CASSFNSYNSPLHF.

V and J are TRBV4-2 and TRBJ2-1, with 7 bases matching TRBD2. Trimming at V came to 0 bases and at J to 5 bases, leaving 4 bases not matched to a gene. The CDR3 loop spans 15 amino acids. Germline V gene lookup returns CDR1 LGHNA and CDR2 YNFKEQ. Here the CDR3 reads CASSQDSAGDNEQFF. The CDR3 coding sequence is TGTGCCAGCAGCCAAGACAGCGCGGGGGACAATGAGCAGTTCTTC.

DNA of the CDR3: TGTGCCACCAGGGGAGCAGATACGCAGTATTTT. Translation: CATRGADTQYF. The rearrangement uses TRBV24-1 and TRBJ2-3, with D tentatively TRBD2 (5 bases). From germline, CDR1 is KGHDR and CDR2 SFDVKD. CDR3 length: 11 amino acids. Deletions cut 7 bases from V and 4 bases from J, with 5 bases between.

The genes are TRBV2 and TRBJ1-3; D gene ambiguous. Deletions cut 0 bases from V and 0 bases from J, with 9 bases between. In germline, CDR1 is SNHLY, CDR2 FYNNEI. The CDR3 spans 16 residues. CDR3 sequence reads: CASSEAPVNSGNTIYF. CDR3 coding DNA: TGTGCCAGCAGTGAAGCGCCAGTCAACTCTGGAAACACCATATATTTT.

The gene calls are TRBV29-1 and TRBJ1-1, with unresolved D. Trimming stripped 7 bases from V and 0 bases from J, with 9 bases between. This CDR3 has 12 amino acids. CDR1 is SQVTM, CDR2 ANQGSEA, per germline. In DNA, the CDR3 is TGCAGCGCTAGCGCTTTGAACACTGAAGCTTTCTTT. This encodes CSASALNTEAFF.

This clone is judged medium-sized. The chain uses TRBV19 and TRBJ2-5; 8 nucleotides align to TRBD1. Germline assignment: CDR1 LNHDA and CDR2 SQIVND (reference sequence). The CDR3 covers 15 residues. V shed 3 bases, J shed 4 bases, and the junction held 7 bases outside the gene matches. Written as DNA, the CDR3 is TGTGCCAGTAGTATCCTGCCAGGGGGCTTAGAGACCCAGTACTTC. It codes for CASSILPGGLETQYF.

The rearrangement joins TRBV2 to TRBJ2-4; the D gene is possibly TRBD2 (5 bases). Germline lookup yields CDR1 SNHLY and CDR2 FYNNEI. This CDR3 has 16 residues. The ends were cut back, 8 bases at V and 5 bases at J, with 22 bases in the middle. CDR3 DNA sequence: TGTGCCAGCGGGAGAACCACCTGGACCCCGCAAAACATTCAGTACTTC. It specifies CASGRTTWTPQNIQYF.

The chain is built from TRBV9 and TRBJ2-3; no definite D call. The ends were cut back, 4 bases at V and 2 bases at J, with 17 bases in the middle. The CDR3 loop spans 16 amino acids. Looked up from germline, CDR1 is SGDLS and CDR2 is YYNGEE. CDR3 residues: CASSNFEVGFTDTQYF. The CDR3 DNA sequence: TGTGCCAGCAGCAATTTTGAGGTTGGCTTCACAGATACGCAGTATTTT.

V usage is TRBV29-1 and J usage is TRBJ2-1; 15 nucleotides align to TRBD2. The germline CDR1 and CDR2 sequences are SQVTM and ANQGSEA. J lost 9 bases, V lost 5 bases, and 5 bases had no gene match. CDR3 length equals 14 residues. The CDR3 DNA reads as TGCAGCGTTAACCCGGGACTAGCGGGGGGTGAGCAGTTCTTC. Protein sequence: CSVNPGLAGGEQFF.

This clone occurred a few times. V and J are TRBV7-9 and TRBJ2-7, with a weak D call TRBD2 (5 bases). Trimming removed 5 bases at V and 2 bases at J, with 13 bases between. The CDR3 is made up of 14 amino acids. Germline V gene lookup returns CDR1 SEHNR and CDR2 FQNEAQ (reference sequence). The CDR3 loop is CASSARTGTYEQYF. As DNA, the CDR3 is TGTGCCAGCAGCGCAAGGACTGGGACCTACGAGCAGTACTTC.

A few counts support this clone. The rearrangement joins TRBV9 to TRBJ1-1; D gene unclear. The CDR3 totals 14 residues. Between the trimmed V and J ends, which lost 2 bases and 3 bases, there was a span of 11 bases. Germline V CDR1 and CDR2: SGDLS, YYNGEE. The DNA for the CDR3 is TGTGCCAGCAGCGTCGGGGTGAGGGACACTGAAGCTTTCTTT. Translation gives CASSVGVRDTEAFF.

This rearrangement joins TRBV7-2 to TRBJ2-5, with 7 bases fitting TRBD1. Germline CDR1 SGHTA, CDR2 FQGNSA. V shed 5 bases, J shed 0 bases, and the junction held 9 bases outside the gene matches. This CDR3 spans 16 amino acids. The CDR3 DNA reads TGTGCCAGCAGCCCACGACAGGGAAGGGACCAAGAGACCCAGTACTTC. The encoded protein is CASSPRQGRDQETQYF.

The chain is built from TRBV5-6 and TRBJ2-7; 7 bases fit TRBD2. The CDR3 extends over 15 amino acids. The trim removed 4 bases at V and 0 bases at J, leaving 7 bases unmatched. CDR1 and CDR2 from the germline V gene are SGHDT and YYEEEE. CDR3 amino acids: CASSDSGTNSYEQYF. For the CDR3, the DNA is TGTGCCAGCAGCGACTCCGGGACTAACTCCTACGAGCAGTACTTC.

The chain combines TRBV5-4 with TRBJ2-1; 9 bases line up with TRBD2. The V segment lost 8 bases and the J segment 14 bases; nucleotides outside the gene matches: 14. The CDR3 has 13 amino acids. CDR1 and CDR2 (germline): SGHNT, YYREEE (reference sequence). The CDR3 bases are TGTGCCAGTAGAGCGGGGGGCTCGCTGGTGGAGTTCTTC. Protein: CASRAGGSLVEFF. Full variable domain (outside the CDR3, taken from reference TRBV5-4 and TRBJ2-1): ETGVTQSPTHLIKTRGQQVTLRCSSQSGHNTVSWYQQALGQGPQFIFQYYREEENGRGNFPPRFSGLQFPNYSSELNVNALELDDSALYLCASRAGGSLVEFFGPGTRLTVL.